The 11 T cell receptor beta chains listed next were all sequenced from one sample in a study of human T cells and chemical hapten exposure. The library tagged individual cDNA molecules with unique molecular identifiers. Each CDR3 protein is one row after TCRdb ran MiXCR on the reads. Among around 120,000 distinct CDR3 sequences listed, approximately 9.3% were seen once. Sequencing started from total RNA isolated from unfractionated whole blood. The sequenced sample consisted of whole blood. These receptors were taken from a human donor in good health. Some clones in this sample may be carry-over from other donors' samples.

The chain joins TRBV5-4 to TRBJ2-3, with TRBD2 matching 10 bases. The CDR3 sequence is 15 residues long. Germline lookup yields CDR1 SGHNT and CDR2 YYREEE (reference sequence). After removal of 0 bases from V and 5 bases from J, the junction contained 3 bases not matched to a gene. In nucleotides, the CDR3 is TGTGCCAGCAGCTTGGAATTAGCGGGAGGAGATACGCAGTATTTT. Its protein product is CASSLELAGGDTQYF. Full variable domain (rest looked up from reference TRBV5-4 and TRBJ2-3): ETGVTQSPTHLIKTRGQQVTLRCSSQSGHNTVSWYQQALGQGPQFIFQYYREEENGRGNFPPRFSGLQFPNYSSELNVNALELDDSALYLCASSLELAGGDTQYFGPGTRLTVL.

The chain is built from TRBV19 and TRBJ1-4; D unresolved. Germline V CDR1 and CDR2: LNHDA, SQIVND (reference sequence). The V gene lost 3 bases and the J gene lost 6 bases, with 17 bases spanning the gap. The CDR3 spans 16 residues. In DNA, the CDR3 is TGTGCCAGTAGTATTACGGTCCATAAGGCTTATGAAAAACTGTTTTTT. Its translation: CASSITVHKAYEKLFF.

In its sample, this clonotype was seen many times. V gene TRBV18 combines with J gene TRBJ2-3; D call uncertain. Trimming cost V 0 bases and J 0 bases, with 4 bases left between them. Germline values: CDR1 KGHSH, CDR2 LQKENI. This CDR3 contains 14 residues. This chain's CDR3 is CASSPPLSTDTQYF. CDR3 bases: TGTGCCAGCTCACCACCGCTCAGCACAGATACGCAGTATTTT.

This clonotype was seen only a few times. The rearrangement joins TRBV20-1 to TRBJ1-5; weak D call: TRBD1 (6 bases). The germline V and J ends were trimmed by 1 base and 2 bases, with 12 bases remaining between them. CDR3 length equals 15 residues. Germline CDR1 reads DFQATT; CDR2 reads SNEGSKA (reference sequence). The CDR3 bases are TGCAGTGCTAGAGGCTCAGGGGTGGGCAATCAGCCCCAGCATTTT. Amino acids: CSARGSGVGNQPQHF.

About this clonotype: Germline is not matched at one junction end, which may reflect a read error. The chain links TRBV5-1 to TRBJ1-1; D perhaps matches TRBD1 (5 bases). Germline V gene data show CDR1 as SGHRS and CDR2 as YFSETQ. The CDR3 contains 13 residues. The CDR3 sequence: CASSPGQALESFF. The CDR3 nucleotides read TGCGCCAGCAGCCCGGGGCAGGCCCTTGAATCTTTCTTT.

This clonotype has only a few counts. This rearrangement joins TRBV5-1 to TRBJ2-3; D gene ambiguous. The CDR3 is 11 residues long. Germline lookup yields CDR1 SGHRS and CDR2 YFSETQ. V lost 6 bases and J lost 10, with 12 bases in between. The CDR3: CASMGKWAQYF. The CDR3 DNA follows: TGCGCCAGCATGGGAAAGTGGGCGCAGTATTTT.

CDR3 sequence reads: CASSTSAGGPSNEQFF. In DNA form, the CDR3 reads TGTGCCAGCAGTACCTCAGCGGGAGGGCCGAGCAATGAGCAGTTCTTC. The chain employs TRBV6-2 or TRBV6-3 and TRBJ2-1, with TRBD2 matching over 10 bases. The CDR3 has 16 amino acids. V was pared by 5 bases and J by 6 bases, with 10 bases of the junction left unmatched. Germline V gene sequence: CDR1 MNHEY, CDR2 SVGEGT.

This clonotype was counted only a few times. V and J are TRBV12-3 or TRBV12-4 and TRBJ2-5; 9 bases agree with TRBD1. The CDR3 loop spans 15 amino acids. Trimming cost V 3 bases and J 4 bases; bases outside gene matches: 6. In DNA, the CDR3 is TGTGCCAGCAGTTTCGGACAGGGGAGGGTAGAGACCCAGTACTTC. Its protein product is CASSFGQGRVETQYF.

This clonotype was picked up many times. The J gene is TRBJ2-7, the V gene TRBV5-1; TRBD1 matches 9 bases. The J segment lost 4 bases and the V segment lost 0 bases, leaving 8 bases of the junction unmatched. From germline, CDR1 is SGHRS and CDR2 YFSETQ. This CDR3 spans 16 amino acids. CDR3 sequence: CASSLGRTGETYEQYF. The DNA for the CDR3 is TGCGCCAGCAGCTTGGGAAGGACAGGGGAGACTTACGAGCAGTACTTC.

This rearrangement joins TRBV4-1 to TRBJ2-1; 9 bases fit TRBD2. The V and J ends lost 6 bases and 6 bases, in that order; junction bases with no gene match: 12. Germline-derived CDR1 and CDR2 are MGHRA and YSYEKL. This CDR3 comprises 16 residues. Here the CDR3 DNA reads TGCGCCAGCAGGGGGATCGGGGTGACTAGCGGCAATGAGCAGTTCTTC. It specifies CASRGIGVTSGNEQFF.

This chain connects TRBV19 to TRBJ2-7; 8 positions agree with TRBD1. There are 15 residues in the CDR3. V shed 4 bases, J shed 1 base, and the junction held 6 bases outside the gene matches. The germline V gene has CDR1 LNHDA and CDR2 SQIVND (reference sequence). This CDR3 is CASSTGTGPSYEQYF. The CDR3 coding sequence is TGTGCCAGTAGTACCGGGACAGGTCCTTCCTACGAGCAGTACTTC.